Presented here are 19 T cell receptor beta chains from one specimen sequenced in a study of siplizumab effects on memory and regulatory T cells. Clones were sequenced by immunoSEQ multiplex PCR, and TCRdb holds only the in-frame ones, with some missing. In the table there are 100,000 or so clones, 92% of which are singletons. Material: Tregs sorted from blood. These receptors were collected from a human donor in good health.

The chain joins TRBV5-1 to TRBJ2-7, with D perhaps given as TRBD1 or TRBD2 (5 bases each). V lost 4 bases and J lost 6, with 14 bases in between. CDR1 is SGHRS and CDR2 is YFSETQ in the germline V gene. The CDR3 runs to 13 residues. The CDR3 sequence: CASSPGSGPEQYF. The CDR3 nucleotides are TGCGCCAGCAGCCCCGGTTCGGGGCCCGAGCAGTACTTC.

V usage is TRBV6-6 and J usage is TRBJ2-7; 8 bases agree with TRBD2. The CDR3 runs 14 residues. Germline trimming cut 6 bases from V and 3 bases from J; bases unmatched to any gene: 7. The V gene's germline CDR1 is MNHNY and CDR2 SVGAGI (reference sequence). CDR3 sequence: CASSIAGPLYEQYF. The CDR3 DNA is TGTGCCAGCAGCATAGCGGGACCACTCTACGAGCAGTACTTC.

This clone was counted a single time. The CDR3 sequence: CASSRTGHSYEQYF. The CDR3 region has the DNA TGTGCCAGCAGTCGGACAGGCCATTCCTACGAGCAGTACTTC. V usage is TRBV6-5 and J usage is TRBJ2-7, with 7 bases lining up with TRBD1. Germline values: CDR1 MNHEY, CDR2 SVGAGI. After removal of 5 bases from V and 1 base from J, the junction contained 5 bases not matched to a gene. This CDR3 has 14 amino acids.

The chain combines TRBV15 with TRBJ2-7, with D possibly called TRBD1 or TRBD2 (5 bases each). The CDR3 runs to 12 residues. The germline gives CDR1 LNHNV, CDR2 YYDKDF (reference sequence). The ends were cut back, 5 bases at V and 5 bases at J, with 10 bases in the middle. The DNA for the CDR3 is TGTGCCACCAGCGGGGGATCCAACGAGCAGTACTTC. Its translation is CATSGGSNEQYF.

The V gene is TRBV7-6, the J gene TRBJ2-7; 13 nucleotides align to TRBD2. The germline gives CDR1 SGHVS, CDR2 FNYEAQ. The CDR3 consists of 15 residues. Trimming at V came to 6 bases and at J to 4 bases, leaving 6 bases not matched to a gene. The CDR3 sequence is CASSLGTSGMYEQYF. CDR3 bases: TGTGCCAGCAGTCTTGGGACTAGCGGGATGTACGAGCAGTACTTC.

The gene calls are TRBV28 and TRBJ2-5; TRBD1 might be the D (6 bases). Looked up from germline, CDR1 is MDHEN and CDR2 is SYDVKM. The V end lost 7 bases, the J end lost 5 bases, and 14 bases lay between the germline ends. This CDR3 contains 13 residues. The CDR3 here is CASTPGGRETQYF. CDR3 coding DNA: TGTGCCAGCACCCCTGGGGGCCGGGAGACCCAGTACTTC. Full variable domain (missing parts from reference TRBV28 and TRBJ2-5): DVKVTQSSRYLVKRTGEKVFLECVQDMDHENMFWYRQDPGLGLRLIYFSYDVKMKEKGDIPEGYSVSREKKERFSLILESASTNQTSMYLCASTPGGRETQYFGPGTRLLVL.

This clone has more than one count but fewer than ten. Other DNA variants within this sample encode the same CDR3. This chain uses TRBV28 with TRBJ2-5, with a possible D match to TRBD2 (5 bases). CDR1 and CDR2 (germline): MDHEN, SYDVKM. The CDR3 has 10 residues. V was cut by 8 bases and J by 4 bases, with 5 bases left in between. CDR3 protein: CASRGETQYF. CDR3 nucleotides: TGTGCCAGCCGGGGAGAGACCCAGTACTTC.

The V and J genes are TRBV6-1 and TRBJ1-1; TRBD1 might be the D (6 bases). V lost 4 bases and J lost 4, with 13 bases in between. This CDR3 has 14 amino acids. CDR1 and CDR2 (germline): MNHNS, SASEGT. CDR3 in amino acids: CASSALQGGTEAFF. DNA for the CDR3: TGTGCCAGCAGTGCTTTACAGGGTGGCACTGAAGCTTTCTTT.

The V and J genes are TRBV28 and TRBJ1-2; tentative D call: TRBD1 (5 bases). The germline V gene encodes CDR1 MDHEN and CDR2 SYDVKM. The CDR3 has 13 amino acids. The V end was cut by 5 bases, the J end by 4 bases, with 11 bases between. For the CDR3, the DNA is TGTGCCAGCAGTCCCTGGGGGAGCTATGGCTACACCTTC. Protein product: CASSPWGSYGYTF.

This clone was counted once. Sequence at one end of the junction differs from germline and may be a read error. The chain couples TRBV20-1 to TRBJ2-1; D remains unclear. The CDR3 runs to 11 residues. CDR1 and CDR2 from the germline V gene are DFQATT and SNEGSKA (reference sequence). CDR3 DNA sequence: TGCAGTGCTAGAGACCTGCCGAGCATAATCTTC. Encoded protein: CSARDLPSIIF.

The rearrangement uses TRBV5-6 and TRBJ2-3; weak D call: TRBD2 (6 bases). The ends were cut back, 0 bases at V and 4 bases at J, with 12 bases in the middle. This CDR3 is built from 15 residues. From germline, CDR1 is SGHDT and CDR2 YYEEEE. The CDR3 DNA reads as TGTGCCAGCAGCTTGGCATCGGGGGTCTCAGATACGCAGTATTTT. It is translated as CASSLASGVSDTQYF.

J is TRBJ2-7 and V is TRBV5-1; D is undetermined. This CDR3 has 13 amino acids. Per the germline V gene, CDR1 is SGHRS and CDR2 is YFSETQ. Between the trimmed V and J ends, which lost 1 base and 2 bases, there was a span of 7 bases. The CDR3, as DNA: TGCGCCAGCAGCTTGCTTGGCGCCTACGAGCAGTACTTC. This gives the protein CASSLLGAYEQYF.

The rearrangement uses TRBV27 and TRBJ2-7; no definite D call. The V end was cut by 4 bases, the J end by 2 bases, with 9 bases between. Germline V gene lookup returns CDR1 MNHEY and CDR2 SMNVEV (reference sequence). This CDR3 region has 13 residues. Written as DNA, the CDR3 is TGTGCCAGCAGTTGGAAGCCACCCTACGAGCAGTACTTC. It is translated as CASSWKPPYEQYF.

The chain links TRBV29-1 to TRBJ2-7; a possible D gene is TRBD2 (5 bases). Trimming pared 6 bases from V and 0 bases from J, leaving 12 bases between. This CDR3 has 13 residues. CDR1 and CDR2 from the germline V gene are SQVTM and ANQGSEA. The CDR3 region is CSVERINSYEQYF. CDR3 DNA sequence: TGCAGCGTGGAGCGGATAAACTCCTACGAGCAGTACTTC.

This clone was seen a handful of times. CDR3 protein: CASSFIQGDTIYF. The CDR3 bases are TGTGCCAGCAGCTTCATCCAGGGGGACACCATATATTTT. This chain uses TRBV5-4 with TRBJ1-3; TRBD1 aligns across 7 bases. The V segment lost 2 bases and the J segment 8 bases; nucleotides outside the gene matches: 4. This CDR3 has 13 amino acids. Per the germline V gene, CDR1 is SGHNT and CDR2 is YYREEE (reference sequence).

The DNA of the CDR3 is TGTGCCAGCAGCCCTAATAGAGAGACCCAGTACTTC. Translation: CASSPNRETQYF. The chain is built from TRBV11-2 and TRBJ2-5, with D hard to call. CDR1 and CDR2 from the germline V gene are SGHAT and FQNNGV. The V end was cut by 5 bases, the J end by 4 bases, with 8 bases between. This CDR3 is built from 12 residues.

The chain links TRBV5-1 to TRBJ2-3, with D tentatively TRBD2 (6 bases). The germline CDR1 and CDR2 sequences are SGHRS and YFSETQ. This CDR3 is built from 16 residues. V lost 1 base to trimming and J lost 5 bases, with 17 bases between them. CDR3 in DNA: TGCGCCAGCAGCTTGACTGGAGCGGAGGGTTTAGATACGCAGTATTTT. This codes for CASSLTGAEGLDTQYF.

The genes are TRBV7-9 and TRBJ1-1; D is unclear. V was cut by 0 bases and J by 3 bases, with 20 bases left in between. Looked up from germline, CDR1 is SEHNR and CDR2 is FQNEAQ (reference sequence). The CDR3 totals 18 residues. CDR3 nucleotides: TGTGCCAGCAGCTTAGCGATTACATGGGGAGGTGGGGACACTGAAGCTTTCTTT. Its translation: CASSLAITWGGGDTEAFF.

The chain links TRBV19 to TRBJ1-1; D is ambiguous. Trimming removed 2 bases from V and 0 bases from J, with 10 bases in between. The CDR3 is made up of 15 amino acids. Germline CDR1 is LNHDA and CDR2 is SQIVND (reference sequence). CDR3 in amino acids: CASSIRASVNTEAFF. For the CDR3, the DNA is TGTGCCAGTAGTATAAGGGCCAGCGTGAACACTGAAGCTTTCTTT. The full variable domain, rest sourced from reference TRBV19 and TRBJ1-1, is DGGITQSPKYLFRKEGQNVTLSCEQNLNHDAMYWYRQDPGQGLRLIYYSQIVNDFQKGDIAEGYSVSREKKESFPLTVTSAQKNPTAFYLCASSIRASVNTEAFFGQGTRLTVV.